These T cell receptor beta chains were read from a single sample in a study of T cell responses to AZD1222 COVID-19 vaccine. The repertoire was sequenced with immunoSEQ multiplex PCR; TCRdb's copy has only in-frame clones and lacks some. The sample includes around 140,000 clones, over 85% of them seen just once. Material: peripheral blood, obtained on day 0 of AZD1222 vaccination. The receptors originated from an adult in good health. The CDR3 runs from the conserved cysteine through the conserved F or W. The D gene is left open where the match is weak.

j_gene: TRBJ2-1
d_gene: TRBD2
v_gene: TRBV9
CDR3aa: CASSVGLASLYNEQFF
CDR3nt: TGTGCCAGCAGCGTAGGACTAGCATCGCTCTACAATGAGCAGTTCTTC

j_gene: TRBJ2-7
d_gene: TRBD2
v_gene: TRBV6-5
CDR3aa: CASSPAHSGSDEQYF
CDR3nt: TGTGCCAGCAGCCCAGCCCATAGCGGGAGCGACGAGCAGTACTTC

j_gene: TRBJ2-2
d_gene: TRBD2
v_gene: TRBV7-2
CDR3aa: CASTPKREWTGELFF
CDR3nt: TGTGCCAGCACGCCAAAGCGGGAGTGGACCGGGGAGCTGTTTTTT

j_gene: TRBJ2-7
d_gene: .
v_gene: TRBV12-5
CDR3aa: CASGTPEASGSYEQYF
CDR3nt: TGTGCTAGTGGTACACCCGAAGCTTCAGGGAGCTACGAGCAGTACTTC

j_gene: TRBJ1-4
d_gene: .
v_gene: TRBV4-3
CDR3aa: CASSQERRGFEKLFF
CDR3nt: TGCGCCAGCAGCCAAGAGCGGAGGGGGTTTGAAAAACTGTTTTTT

j_gene: TRBJ1-4
d_gene: .
v_gene: TRBV27
CDR3aa: CASRSQGIREKLFF
CDR3nt: TGTGCCAGCAGATCTCAGGGTATACGGGAAAAACTGTTTTTT

j_gene: TRBJ1-6
d_gene: TRBD1
v_gene: TRBV27
CDR3aa: CASCYRGYNSPLHF
CDR3nt: TGTGCCAGCTGTTACAGGGGATATAATTCACCCCTCCACTTT

j_gene: TRBJ1-2
d_gene: .
v_gene: TRBV2
CDR3aa: CASRGIANYGYTF
CDR3nt: TGTGCCAGCAGGGGGATCGCTAACTATGGCTACACCTTC

j_gene: TRBJ2-5
d_gene: TRBD2
v_gene: TRBV28
CDR3aa: CASSSPFGTSGYQETQYF
CDR3nt: TGTGCCAGCAGCTCTCCTTTTGGGACTAGCGGGTACCAAGAGACCCAGTACTTC

j_gene: TRBJ1-1
d_gene: .
v_gene: TRBV13
CDR3aa: CASSLEAMNTEAFF
CDR3nt: TGTGCCAGCAGCTTAGAAGCAATGAACACTGAAGCTTTCTTT

j_gene: TRBJ2-7
d_gene: TRBD2
v_gene: TRBV19
CDR3aa: CASSMTSGVRFYEQYF
CDR3nt: TGTGCCAGTAGTATGACTAGCGGGGTAAGGTTCTACGAGCAGTACTTC